The rows below give T cell receptor beta chains drawn from one sample of a study of blood T cell repertoires in COVID-19. Using immunoSEQ multiplex PCR, the repertoire was profiled, and TCRdb retains in-frame clones only, with some absent. The sample contains about 100,000 clones, 85% to 90% of which appear only once. Material for sequencing was peripheral blood. The receptors were sampled from a man between 50 and 59 years old with active or convalescent COVID-19. Each CDR3 is given with its conserved first and last residue. A D gene is named only where the DNA matches it firmly. Size values are once, few and many counts, or a class for expanded clones, and some rows have none.

J	D	size	V	CDR3	DNA
TRBJ1-2	TRBD1	NA	TRBV6-5	CASTGTGGFYGYTF	TGTGCCAGCACGGGGACAGGGGGCTTCTATGGCTACACCTTC
TRBJ2-5	TRBD2	NA	TRBV20-1	CSASSGGTETQYF	TGCAGTGCTAGTAGCGGGGGGACAGAGACCCAGTACTTC
TRBJ2-7	NA	few	TRBV20-1	CSARDSYEQYF	TGCAGTGCTAGAGACAGTTACGAGCAGTACTTC
TRBJ1-6	TRBD1	NA	TRBV28	CASILSRDRWNSPLHF	TGTGCCAGCATCCTCTCTAGGGACAGGTGGAATTCACCCCTCCACTTT
TRBJ2-2	TRBD1	NA	TRBV11-2	CASSLGQGTGELFF	TGTGCCAGCAGCTTAGGACAGGGTACCGGGGAGCTGTTTTTT
TRBJ1-5	TRBD1	NA	TRBV23-1	CASVPPRTGASSNQPQHF	TGCGCCAGCGTACCCCCGAGGACAGGAGCGAGTAGCAATCAGCCCCAGCATTTT
TRBJ2-2	TRBD2	NA	TRBV19	CASGTGTSSGELFF	TGTGCCAGTGGAACCGGGACTAGCTCCGGGGAGCTGTTTTTT
TRBJ2-1	TRBD2	NA	TRBV10-3	CAISESRTSGGANEQFF	TGTGCCATCAGTGAGTCGAGGACTAGCGGGGGGGCCAATGAGCAGTTCTTC
TRBJ1-3	NA	NA	TRBV10-3	CAISEGGLHGPGF	TGTGCCATCAGTGAGGGTGGACTACACGGACCTGGGTTT
TRBJ2-7	NA	once	TRBV5-6	CASSLVQYEQYF	TGTGCCAGCAGCTTGGTTCAGTACGAGCAGTACTTC
TRBJ2-3	TRBD2	NA	TRBV19	CASSAGLAGTDTQYF	TGTGCCAGTAGCGCGGGACTAGCGGGTACAGATACGCAGTATTTT
TRBJ2-5	TRBD1	NA	TRBV5-1	CASSLAVGTGGQETQYF	TGCGCCAGCAGCTTGGCGGTCGGGACAGGGGGCCAAGAGACCCAGTACTTC
TRBJ2-5	TRBD2	NA	TRBV28	CASSWTSGTHETQYF	TGTGCCAGCAGTTGGACTAGCGGGACCCATGAGACCCAGTACTTC
TRBJ2-1	TRBD2	NA	TRBV7-7	CASSRLAGPYNEQFF	TGTGCCAGCAGCCGCCTAGCGGGGCCCTACAATGAGCAGTTCTTC
TRBJ2-5	TRBD2	NA	TRBV5-1	CASSFSAGGKETQYF	TGCGCCAGCAGCTTTAGTGCGGGGGGTAAGGAGACCCAGTACTTC
TRBJ1-1	NA	NA	TRBV7-9	CAGYRQAEAFF	TGTGCCGGATACAGACAGGCTGAAGCTTTCTTT
TRBJ2-7	TRBD1	NA	TRBV6-2/TRBV6-3	CASSYGQGGFEQYF	TGTGCCAGCAGTTACGGACAGGGGGGTTTCGAGCAGTACTTC
TRBJ1-6	TRBD1	NA	TRBV28	CASTQGQATYNSPLHF	TGTGCCAGCACCCAGGGACAGGCGACCTATAATTCACCCCTCCACTTT
TRBJ1-1	NA	NA	TRBV7-9	CASIPGISEAFF	TGTGCCAGTATACCGGGGATTTCCGAAGCTTTCTTT
TRBJ1-3	TRBD1	NA	TRBV11-2	CASSYRGSGNTIYF	TGTGCCAGCAGCTACAGGGGGTCTGGAAACACCATATATTTT
TRBJ2-3	NA	NA	TRBV9	CASSAAGLGILDTQYF	TGTGCCAGCAGCGCCGCGGGACTGGGCATATTGGATACGCAGTATTTT
TRBJ2-1	NA	NA	TRBV11-2	CASSLVQSNEQFF	TGTGCCAGCAGCTTAGTACAGTCAAATGAGCAGTTCTTC
TRBJ1-1	NA	NA	TRBV7-2	CASSLLRRGSSLNTEAFF	TGTGCCAGCAGCTTATTGCGGCGGGGTTCCTCCCTGAACACTGAAGCTTTCTTT
TRBJ2-1	TRBD2	NA	TRBV24-1	CATSGSLAVNEQFF	TGTGCCACCAGTGGTAGTCTAGCGGTCAATGAGCAGTTCTTC
TRBJ2-5	TRBD2	NA	TRBV28	CASSSPGGLAGKEETQYF	TGTGCCAGCAGTTCCCCCGGGGGACTAGCGGGGAAGGAAGAGACCCAGTACTTC
TRBJ1-2	NA	NA	TRBV5-6	CASSDGQLYGYTF	TGTGCCAGCAGCGATGGACAGCTATATGGCTACACCTTC
TRBJ1-1	TRBD1	NA	TRBV13	CASSPGTGGTEAFF	TGTGCCAGCAGCCCCGGTACAGGGGGCACTGAAGCTTTCTTT
TRBJ1-5	NA	NA	TRBV28	CASSNGVQPQHF	TGTGCCAGCAGTAACGGTGTTCAGCCCCAGCATTTT
TRBJ1-4	NA	NA	TRBV12-2	CASRPVCVPMTVTNEKLFF	TGTGCAAGTCGCCCCGTTTGTGTCCCGATGACAGTAACTAATGAAAAACTGTTTTTT
TRBJ1-1	NA	NA	TRBV10-3	CAISEAEDQTEAFF	TGTGCCATCAGTGAAGCCGAGGATCAGACTGAAGCTTTCTTT
TRBJ2-5	NA	NA	TRBV6-2/TRBV6-3	CASSPLPRETQYF	TGTGCCAGCAGTCCCCTCCCCCGTGAGACCCAGTACTTC
TRBJ2-7	NA	NA	TRBV12-3/TRBV12-4	CASSFSSSYEQYF	TGTGCCAGCAGTTTCTCTAGCTCCTACGAGCAGTACTTC
TRBJ2-4	TRBD1	NA	TRBV9	CASSVGLLEDRGNIQYF	TGTGCCAGCAGCGTAGGATTGTTGGAGGACAGGGGCAACATTCAGTACTTC
TRBJ2-4	NA	NA	TRBV5-1	CASSLQGFAKNIQYF	TGCGCCAGCAGCCTACAGGGTTTCGCCAAAAACATTCAGTACTTC
TRBJ1-1	NA	NA	TRBV6-5	CASSYRGGPNTEAFF	TGTGCCAGCAGTTACCGGGGGGGGCCGAACACTGAAGCTTTCTTT
TRBJ1-2	NA	NA	TRBV9	CASSVDLGRVTYGYTF	TGTGCCAGCAGCGTAGATCTCGGGAGGGTTACCTATGGCTACACCTTC
TRBJ2-3	TRBD2	NA	TRBV3-1/TRBV3-2	CASSPPGGGTDTQYF	TGTGCCAGCAGCCCCCCCGGGGGGGGCACAGATACGCAGTATTTT
TRBJ2-3	TRBD1	NA	TRBV5-1	CASSRNSGGSSDTQYF	TGCGCCAGCAGCCGGAACTCAGGGGGCAGCTCAGATACGCAGTATTTT
TRBJ1-4	NA	NA	TRBV9	CASSVAAGTNEKLFF	TGTGCCAGCAGCGTAGCGGCAGGGACTAATGAAAAACTGTTTTTT
TRBJ1-2	TRBD1	NA	TRBV2	CASPSLTGPYGYTF	TGTGCCAGCCCGAGTTTGACAGGGCCCTATGGCTACACCTTC
TRBJ2-1	NA	NA	TRBV27	CASSSGQGSSLSYNEQFF	TGTGCCAGCAGTTCCGGGCAGGGCAGTTCCCTATCCTACAATGAGCAGTTCTTC
TRBJ1-1	NA	NA	TRBV12-3/TRBV12-4	CASRAGWTEAFF	TGTGCCAGCAGGGCAGGGTGGACTGAAGCTTTCTTT
TRBJ1-4	NA	once	TRBV7-9	CASSPGQPTNEKLFF	TGTGCCAGCAGCCCTGGACAGCCAACTAATGAAAAACTGTTTTTT
TRBJ2-1	TRBD1	NA	TRBV6-5	CASSSGTGGYNEQFF	TGTGCCAGCAGTTCCGGGACAGGGGGGTACAATGAGCAGTTCTTC
TRBJ1-1	TRBD1	NA	TRBV13	CASSPRTGYTEAFF	TGTGCCAGCAGCCCCAGGACAGGGTACACTGAAGCTTTCTTT
TRBJ1-1	NA	NA	TRBV2	CASTKLRTEAFF	TGTGCCAGCACCAAATTGAGGACTGAAGCTTTCTTT
TRBJ2-5	TRBD2	NA	TRBV14	CASSPIAGGGETQYF	TGTGCCAGCAGCCCCATAGCGGGGGGTGGAGAGACCCAGTACTTC
TRBJ2-3	NA	NA	TRBV10-1	CASSVSTDTQYF	TGCGCCAGCAGCGTGAGCACAGATACGCAGTATTTT
TRBJ2-2	NA	NA	TRBV9	CASSVVAGIDGELFF	TGTGCCAGCAGCGTAGTGGCAGGAATAGACGGGGAGCTGTTTTTT
TRBJ2-1	NA	few	TRBV6-5	CASSSLGGEQFF	TGTGCCAGCAGTTCTCTAGGGGGTGAGCAGTTCTTC
TRBJ1-1	NA	many	TRBV11-2	CASSLVPGDMNTEAFF	TGTGCCAGCAGCTTAGTCCCAGGGGATATGAACACTGAAGCTTTCTTT
TRBJ2-1	TRBD2	NA	TRBV28	CASSLRTGLAGSSYNEQFF	TGTGCCAGCAGTTTAAGGACGGGACTAGCGGGGAGCTCCTACAATGAGCAGTTCTTC
TRBJ2-5	TRBD1	NA	TRBV19	CASSNGQGGETQYF	TGTGCCAGTAGTAACGGACAGGGAGGTGAGACCCAGTACTTC
TRBJ2-7	NA	NA	TRBV5-6	CASSFAGGNEQYF	TGTGCCAGCAGCTTTGCAGGGGGGAACGAGCAGTACTTC